A single sample gave rise to the 20 T cell receptor beta chains below, sequenced in a study of blood T cell repertoires in COVID-19. Method: immunoSEQ multiplex PCR; TCRdb's copy keeps in-frame clones and lacks some. Of over 130,000 clones listed, approximately 88% are singletons. The sequencing sample was made of peripheral blood. These receptors all stem from a man aged 65-85 years with acute or convalescent COVID-19.

V usage is TRBV21-1 and J usage is TRBJ1-6; TRBD1, the table's D call, lacks a check against the DNA. TRBV21-1 is noted as a pseudogene. This CDR3 has 15 residues. The CDR3 region has the DNA TGTGCCAGCAGCAAAGGGCAGGGCCTTTTTTCACCCCTCCACTTT. Its translation is CASSKGQGLFSPLHF.

This rearrangement joins TRBV28 to TRBJ2-2, with 10 bases matching TRBD2. This CDR3 region has 16 residues. The ends lost 2 bases at V and 7 bases at J; junction bases unmatched: 7. Germline loops: CDR1 MDHEN, CDR2 SYDVKM. CDR3 sequence (DNA): TGTGCCAGCAGTTTAATGCGAGCGGGGGGGTTCGGGGAGCTGTTTTTT. Encoded protein: CASSLMRAGGFGELFF.

The chain is built from TRBV6-6 and TRBJ1-4; TRBD1 is a possible D gene (6 bases). Looked up from germline, CDR1 is MNHNY and CDR2 is SVGAGI (reference sequence). The V gene lost 5 bases and the J gene lost 16 bases, with 17 bases spanning the gap. CDR3 length equals 12 residues. CDR3 sequence: CASSTRDTFSFF. The DNA for the CDR3 is TGTGCCAGCAGTACTCGGGACACTTTTTCGTTTTTT.

The chain has TRBV18 and TRBJ1-1; no clear D gene. Germline-derived CDR1 and CDR2 are KGHSH and LQKENI. The germline V and J ends were trimmed by 0 bases and 6 bases, with 8 bases remaining between them. The CDR3 spans 13 residues. The CDR3 protein is CASSPPPRSEAFF. CDR3 DNA sequence: TGTGCCAGCTCACCACCGCCCAGGTCTGAAGCTTTCTTT.

The chain carries TRBV3-1 (or the pseudogene TRBV3-2) and TRBJ2-3; 9 nucleotides match TRBD2. This CDR3 contains 20 residues. V gave up 4 bases and J gave up 2 bases; unmatched junction bases: 19. The germline CDR1 and CDR2 sequences are LGHDT and YNNKEL (reference sequence). The CDR3 DNA follows: TGTGCCAGCAGCCTTCGTCTAGCGGGGTGGTCTCCGCTCCCCACAGATACGCAGTATTTT. Amino acid sequence: CASSLRLAGWSPLPTDTQYF.

This clone is a singleton in its sample. This chain connects TRBV21-1 to TRBJ1-6. TRBV21-1 is tagged as a pseudogene. The CDR3 contains 17 residues. CDR3 nucleotide sequence: TGTGCCAGCAGCAGCCCGGGCAAGGGACTTTCTAATTCACCCCTCCACTTT. It yields the protein CASSSPGKGLSNSPLHF.

The V gene is TRBV3-1 (or the pseudogene TRBV3-2), the J gene TRBJ2-7, with a possible D match to TRBD1 (6 bases). CDR3 length equals 20 residues. Trimming stripped 4 bases from V and 1 base from J, with 29 bases between. The germline gives CDR1 LGHDT, CDR2 YNNKEL (reference sequence). The CDR3 sequence is CASSRTPGTSRSGRSYEQYF. The CDR3 DNA is TGTGCCAGCAGCCGCACGCCGGGGACATCCCGATCGGGTCGGTCCTACGAGCAGTACTTC.

The rearrangement uses TRBV9 and TRBJ1-6; 7 bases align to TRBD1. Germline assignment: CDR1 SGDLS and CDR2 YYNGEE. The length of the CDR3 is 15 residues. V dropped 0 bases and J dropped 9; count of bases not matched to a gene: 6. CDR3 protein: CASSVEGASASPLHF. The CDR3 region has the DNA TGTGCCAGCAGCGTAGAGGGGGCATCAGCTTCACCCCTCCACTTT.

The chain combines TRBV28 with TRBJ2-3, with 12 bases matching TRBD2. J lost 6 bases, V lost 5 bases, and 9 bases had no gene match. The CDR3 spans 16 residues. CDR1 and CDR2 (germline): MDHEN, SYDVKM. CDR3 nucleotides: TGTGCCAGCAGTGCGCGACTAGCGGGGGCGAGGGATACGCAGTATTTT. Amino acid sequence: CASSARLAGARDTQYF. The entire variable domain, with the rest obtained from reference TRBV28 and TRBJ2-3, is as follows: DVKVTQSSRYLVKRTGEKVFLECVQDMDHENMFWYRQDPGLGLRLIYFSYDVKMKEKGDIPEGYSVSREKKERFSLILESASTNQTSMYLCASSARLAGARDTQYFGPGTRLTVL.

V and J are TRBV19 and TRBJ2-3; 7 bases are a match to TRBD1. Germline V gene lookup returns CDR1 LNHDA and CDR2 SQIVND (reference sequence). The CDR3 length is 15 residues. J gave up 0 bases and V 5 bases, and 5 bases lay outside the gene matches. The CDR3 region has the DNA TGTGCCAGTAGTCGACAGGGATCTAGCACAGATACGCAGTATTTT. Translating it yields CASSRQGSSTDTQYF.

A note on this clone: A read error may produce the germline difference seen at one junction end. The J gene is TRBJ2-3, the V gene TRBV7-7, with TRBD1 matching over 7 bases. Germline V gene data show CDR1 as SSHAT and CDR2 as FNYEAQ (reference sequence). The CDR3 extends over 14 amino acids. For the CDR3, the DNA is TGTGCTAGCAGCAGGACGCAGGGGGCAGATACGCAGTATTTT. This gives the protein CASSRTQGADTQYF.

The chain carries TRBV19 and TRBJ2-5, with D perhaps TRBD1 (5 bases). The CDR3 has 15 residues. The germline V gene encodes CDR1 LNHDA and CDR2 SQIVND (reference sequence). Trimming shortened V by 4 bases and J by 9 bases, and 21 bases separated the two germline ends. Here the CDR3 reads CASSTGPGDSRAQYF. The CDR3 DNA follows: TGTGCCAGTAGTACGGGCCCTGGGGATAGCAGGGCCCAGTACTTC.

The chain is built from TRBV6-5 and TRBJ1-6; 8 bases agree with TRBD1. Germline lookup yields CDR1 MNHEY and CDR2 SVGAGI. V shed 6 bases, J shed 7 bases, and the junction held 5 bases outside the gene matches. The CDR3 runs 14 residues. The CDR3, as DNA: TGTGCCAGCAGCGACGACAGGGGCAATTCACCCCTCCACTTT. Its protein is CASSDDRGNSPLHF.

The gene calls are TRBV5-4 and TRBJ2-1; D possibly corresponds to TRBD2 (6 bases). CDR3 length: 18 residues. V was cut by 1 base and J by 5 bases, with 22 bases left in between. Germline V CDR1 and CDR2: SGHNT, YYREEE (reference sequence). The DNA of the CDR3 is TGTGCCAGCAGCTTGTTGCGGAAGTTGCTAGCGCCTAACAATGAGCAGTTCTTC. As protein: CASSLLRKLLAPNNEQFF.

This chain joins TRBV7-8 and TRBJ2-7; D is possibly TRBD2 (7 bases). Looked up from germline, CDR1 is SGHVS and CDR2 is FQNEAQ. V lost 5 bases to trimming and J lost 4 bases, with 18 bases between them. This CDR3 has 15 residues. The DNA of the CDR3 is TGTGCCAGCAGCCCCGGAAGGGGGGGCTCATACGAGCAGTACTTC. It yields the protein CASSPGRGGSYEQYF. The variable domain in full, with the rest retrieved from reference TRBV7-8 and TRBJ2-7, is GAGVSQSPRYKVAKRGQDVALRCDPISGHVSLFWYQQALGQGPEFLTYFQNEAQLDKSGLPSDRFFAERPEGSVSTLKIQRTQQEDSAVYLCASSPGRGGSYEQYFGPGTRLTVT.

The V and J genes are TRBV7-2 and TRBJ1-1; D remains ambiguous. V was clipped by 3 bases and J by 1 base, with 9 bases between them. Germline V CDR1 and CDR2: SGHTA, FQGNSA. The CDR3 totals 14 residues. The CDR3 region has the DNA TGTGCCAGCAGCTTGGCCCAGGAGAACACTGAAGCTTTCTTT. This sequence encodes CASSLAQENTEAFF.

The chain carries TRBV3-1 (or the pseudogene TRBV3-2) and TRBJ2-1, with 13 positions matching TRBD2. This CDR3 is built from 21 residues. With V trimmed by 4 bases and J by 1 base, 16 bases remained unmatched. Per germline, CDR1 LGHDT and CDR2 YNNKEL (reference sequence). Written as DNA, the CDR3 is TGTGCCAGCAGCCCCTCTCGACTCACTAGCGGGAGGGCCGGATCCTACAATGAGCAGTTCTTC. It translates to CASSPSRLTSGRAGSYNEQFF.

This clone was found a few times. V gene TRBV5-4 combines with J gene TRBJ2-7, with TRBD2 matching over 7 bases. V lost 1 base, J lost 0 bases, and 16 bases stayed unmatched. The CDR3 length is 19 residues. Germline V gives CDR1 SGHNT, CDR2 YYREEE (reference sequence). CDR3 nucleotides: TGTGCCAGCAGCTTGCTCCGTGGCCTAGCGGAGGGAACCTCCTACGAGCAGTACTTC. Its translation: CASSLLRGLAEGTSYEQYF.

The rearrangement uses TRBV7-3 and TRBJ1-6; the D is unclear. Trimming removed 0 bases at V and 5 bases at J, with 8 bases between. The CDR3 consists of 15 residues. Germline V CDR1 and CDR2: SGHTA, FQGTGA. The CDR3 loop is CASSLTRGNNSPLHF. The CDR3 nucleotides are TGTGCCAGCAGCTTAACACGAGGGAATAATTCACCCCTCCACTTT.

This chain joins TRBV18 and TRBJ1-3; D remains unclear. Trimming stripped 3 bases from V and 0 bases from J, with 15 bases between. The CDR3 is 17 residues long. CDR1 and CDR2 (germline): KGHSH, LQKENI. CDR3 sequence reads: CASSPGTGQSSGNTIYF. The CDR3 bases are TGTGCCAGCTCACCTGGTACCGGTCAAAGCTCTGGAAACACCATATATTTT.